The 18 T cell receptor beta chains below were found in one sample sequenced in a study of blood T cell repertoires in COVID-19 (dated by TCRdb to 2018 to 2021). Libraries came from the immunoSEQ multiplex PCR assay. The table was pulled from immuneACCESS by TCRdb, which kept in-frame rearrangements only. Such tables lose some clones; where checked, under half of the loss comes from unresolved V genes, and the rest has no known cause. A total of about 10,000 clones appear in this sample, around three quarters of them only once. Roughly 34% of the sample rests with the top ten. Sequenced: peripheral blood. The receptors were sampled from a human donor in a cohort sampled during active COVID-19.

J is TRBJ2-7 and V is TRBV19; 9 nucleotides match TRBD1. Germline values: CDR1 LNHDA, CDR2 SQIVND (reference sequence). The CDR3 runs 15 residues. Unmatched junction bases numbered 5, after V lost 3 bases and J lost 2 bases. CDR3 DNA sequence: TGTGCCAGTAGTATGCATGGGACAGGGCCCTACGAGCAGTACTTC. Protein sequence: CASSMHGTGPYEQYF.

The chain employs TRBV11-3 and TRBJ2-2; D might be TRBD1 (5 bases). CDR1 and CDR2 from the germline V gene are SGHNT and YENEEA. This CDR3 has 17 amino acids. The V end lost 1 base, the J end lost 5 bases, and 17 bases lay between the germline ends. This CDR3 reads CASSLGPFRAGTGELFF. CDR3 sequence (DNA): TGTGCCAGCAGCTTAGGCCCGTTCAGGGCTGGGACCGGGGAGCTGTTTTTT.

The chain is built from TRBV14 and TRBJ2-1, with 8 bases fitting TRBD2. V gave up 0 bases and J gave up 5 bases; unmatched junction bases: 6. This CDR3 region has 16 residues. Germline CDR1 reads SGHDN; CDR2 reads FVKESK. This CDR3 reads CASSQDRGGFNNEQFF. CDR3 DNA sequence: TGTGCCAGCAGCCAAGACCGGGGGGGTTTCAACAATGAGCAGTTCTTC.

This rearrangement joins TRBV6-6 to TRBJ1-1; TRBD1 aligns across 9 bases. From germline, CDR1 is MNHNY and CDR2 SVGAGI (reference sequence). Germline trimming cut 5 bases from V and 2 bases from J; bases unmatched to any gene: 9. The CDR3 has 16 residues. CDR3 in amino acids: CASSRDWTGVNTEAFF. For the CDR3, the DNA is TGTGCCAGCAGTCGAGATTGGACAGGGGTAAACACTGAAGCTTTCTTT.

This clone turned up a few times. The chain has TRBV5-1 and TRBJ1-1, with D perhaps TRBD1 (6 bases). This CDR3 contains 14 residues. Trimming took off 2 bases at V and 1 base at J, with 9 bases between the two ends. Germline V gives CDR1 SGHRS, CDR2 YFSETQ. In DNA, the CDR3 is TGCGCCAGCAGCTTTCAGGGGTCGAACACTGAAGCTTTCTTT. Residues: CASSFQGSNTEAFF.

The rearrangement uses TRBV6-5 and TRBJ2-7, with 10 bases aligning to TRBD2. CDR1 MNHEY and CDR2 SVGAGI come from the germline V gene. CDR3 length: 14 amino acids. V was clipped by 2 bases and J by 6 bases; unmatched bases: 4. The CDR3 sequence: CASSYTSGMGEQYF. CDR3 DNA: TGTGCCAGCAGTTACACTAGCGGGATGGGCGAGCAGTACTTC.

The V and J genes are TRBV9 and TRBJ1-1; no clear D gene. Trimming took off 3 bases at V and 1 base at J, with 10 bases between the two ends. The CDR3 runs to 14 residues. CDR1 is SGDLS, CDR2 YYNGEE, per germline. The CDR3 protein is CASSDSSRNTEAFF. The CDR3 DNA reads TGTGCCAGCAGCGACAGCAGTAGGAACACTGAAGCTTTCTTT.

J is TRBJ1-3 and V is TRBV9; tentative D call: TRBD1 (5 bases). Trimming left V 1 base short and J 4 bases short, with 12 bases between. The CDR3 totals 15 residues. The germline gives CDR1 SGDLS, CDR2 YYNGEE. The DNA for the CDR3 is TGTGCCAGCAGCGTATCTAGTCAGGGAGGAAACACCATATATTTT. It specifies CASSVSSQGGNTIYF.

The chain couples TRBV7-7 to TRBJ1-4; no definite D call. There are 15 residues in the CDR3. Trimming took off 5 bases at V and 4 bases at J, with 14 bases between the two ends. Germline V CDR1 and CDR2: SSHAT, FNYEAQ (reference sequence). CDR3: CASSPTPASNEKLFF. DNA of the CDR3: TGTGCCAGCAGCCCCACCCCCGCCAGTAATGAAAAACTGTTTTTT.

V usage is TRBV19 and J usage is TRBJ1-1; TRBD1 is a possible D gene (6 bases). Trimming left V 0 bases short and J 5 bases short, with 10 bases between. The CDR3 has 14 residues. Germline CDR1 LNHDA, CDR2 SQIVND (reference sequence). The CDR3 reads CASSIEQGQTEAFF. The CDR3 region has the DNA TGTGCCAGTAGTATAGAACAGGGTCAGACTGAAGCTTTCTTT.

This sequence joins TRBV6-6 and TRBJ2-1, with 13 positions matching TRBD2. The V and J ends lost 6 bases and 15 bases, in that order; junction bases with no gene match: 11. The CDR3 consists of 14 residues. CDR1 is MNHNY and CDR2 is SVGAGI in the germline V gene (reference sequence). This CDR3 reads CASRPGLAGDRWFF. The CDR3 DNA follows: TGTGCCAGCAGGCCTGGACTAGCGGGGGACCGTTGGTTCTTC.

This rearrangement joins TRBV6-2 or TRBV6-3 to TRBJ2-5; 9 bases are a match to TRBD2. Trimming cost V 3 bases and J 5 bases; bases outside gene matches: 1. Germline CDR1 and CDR2: MNHEY and SVGEGT. The CDR3 is made up of 13 amino acids. CDR3 loop: CASSYSGGETQYF. The CDR3 region has the DNA TGTGCCAGCAGTTATAGCGGGGGTGAGACCCAGTACTTC.

CDR3 sequence reads: CASSLDRGTATNEKLFF. Here the CDR3 DNA reads TGTGCCAGCAGCTTAGACAGGGGGACTGCAACTAATGAAAAACTGTTTTTT. The V call is TRBV7-9, the J call TRBJ1-4, with 8 bases matching TRBD1. Looked up from germline, CDR1 is SEHNR and CDR2 is FQNEAQ (reference sequence). This CDR3 comprises 17 residues. V was clipped by 1 base and J by 0 bases; unmatched bases: 4. Full variable domain (outside the CDR3, taken from reference TRBV7-9 and TRBJ1-4): DTGVSQNPRHKITKRGQNVTFRCDPISEHNRLYWYRQTLGQGPEFLTYFQNEAQLEKSRLLSDRFSAERPKGSFSTLEIQRTEQGDSAMYLCASSLDRGTATNEKLFFGSGTQLSVL.

This CDR3 reads CASSPSRGSIFTDTQYF. The CDR3 nucleotides read TGCGCCAGCAGCCCCAGCAGGGGCTCGATATTCACAGATACGCAGTATTTT. The gene calls are TRBV5-1 and TRBJ2-3, with D possibly TRBD1 on 6 matching bases. Germline CDR1 and CDR2: SGHRS and YFSETQ. CDR3 length: 17 residues. V dropped 4 bases and J dropped 2 bases, with 20 bases sitting between them.

The rearrangement links TRBV7-9 to TRBJ1-1; no firm D call. V was shortened by 4 bases and J by 5 bases, with 11 bases between the two germline ends. The germline gives CDR1 SEHNR, CDR2 FQNEAQ (reference sequence). This CDR3 has 13 amino acids. The CDR3 DNA is TGTGCCAGCAGCTACTGGGAGACAACTGAAGCTTTCTTT. Translation gives CASSYWETTEAFF.

The gene calls are TRBV5-1 and TRBJ1-1; 8 bases fit TRBD1. The CDR3 runs 15 residues. Germline CDR1 and CDR2: SGHRS and YFSETQ. Unmatched junction bases numbered 3, after V lost 0 bases and J lost 2 bases. This CDR3 reads CASSLEPGGNTEAFF. In nucleotides, the CDR3 is TGCGCCAGCAGCTTGGAACCAGGGGGCAACACTGAAGCTTTCTTT.

The chain links TRBV9 to TRBJ1-6; no firm D call. V dropped 0 bases and J dropped 0 bases, with 4 bases sitting between them. The CDR3 loop spans 15 amino acids. CDR1 and CDR2 (germline): SGDLS, YYNGEE. The CDR3 protein is CASSVDSSYNSPLHF. CDR3 coding DNA: TGTGCCAGCAGCGTAGACAGCTCCTATAATTCACCCCTCCACTTT.

The chain carries TRBV5-1 and TRBJ1-2; 8 bases are shared with TRBD1. Trimming took 5 bases from V and 6 from J; bases not matched to a gene: 9. Germline-derived CDR1 and CDR2 are SGHRS and YFSETQ. This CDR3 has 14 amino acids. The CDR3 DNA reads as TGCGCCAGCAGTCCGGACAGGGAGGTCAATGGCTACACCTTC. Its protein product is CASSPDREVNGYTF.